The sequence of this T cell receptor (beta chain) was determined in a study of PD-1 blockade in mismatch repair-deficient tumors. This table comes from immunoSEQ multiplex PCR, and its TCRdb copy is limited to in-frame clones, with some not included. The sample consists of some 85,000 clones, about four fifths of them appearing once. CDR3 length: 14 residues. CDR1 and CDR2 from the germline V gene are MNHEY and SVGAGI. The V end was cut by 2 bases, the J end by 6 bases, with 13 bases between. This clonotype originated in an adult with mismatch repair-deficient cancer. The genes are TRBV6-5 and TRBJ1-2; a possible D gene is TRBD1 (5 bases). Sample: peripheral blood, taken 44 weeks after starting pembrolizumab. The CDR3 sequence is CASSYLQGPNGYTF. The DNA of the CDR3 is TGTGCCAGCAGTTACCTGCAGGGCCCGAATGGCTACACCTTC.